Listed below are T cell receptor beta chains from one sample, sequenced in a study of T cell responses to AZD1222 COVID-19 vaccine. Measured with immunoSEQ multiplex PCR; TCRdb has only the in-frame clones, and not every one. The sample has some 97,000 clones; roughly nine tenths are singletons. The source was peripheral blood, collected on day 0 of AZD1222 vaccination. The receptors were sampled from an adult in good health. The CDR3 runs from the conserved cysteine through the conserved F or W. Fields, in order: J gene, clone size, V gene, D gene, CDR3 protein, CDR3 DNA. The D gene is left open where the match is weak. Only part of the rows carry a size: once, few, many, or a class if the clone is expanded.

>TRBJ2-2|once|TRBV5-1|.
CASRSIPDSSGELFF
TGCGCCAGCAGATCCATACCGGACAGCTCCGGGGAGCTGTTTTTT
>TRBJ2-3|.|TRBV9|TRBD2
CASSVTSVGTDTQYF
TGTGCCAGCAGCGTTACTAGCGTGGGCACAGATACGCAGTATTTT
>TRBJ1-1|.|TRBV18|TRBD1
CASSPQGDWGTEAFF
TGTGCCAGCTCTCCTCAGGGGGATTGGGGCACTGAAGCTTTCTTT
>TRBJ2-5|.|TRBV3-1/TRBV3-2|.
CASSQEGQGGTQYF
TGTGCCAGCAGCCAAGAAGGGCAGGGGGGGACCCAGTACTTC
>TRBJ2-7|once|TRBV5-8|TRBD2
CASSSYPGGGHEQYF
TGTGCCAGCAGCTCATACCCGGGGGGGGGCCACGAGCAGTACTTC
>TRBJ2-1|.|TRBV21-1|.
CASSKVELRPYNEQFF
TGTGCCAGCAGCAAAGTGGAACTAAGACCCTACAATGAGCAGTTCTTC
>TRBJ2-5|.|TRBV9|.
CASSVGRGQETQYF
TGTGCCAGCAGCGTCGGCCGGGGCCAAGAGACCCAGTACTTC
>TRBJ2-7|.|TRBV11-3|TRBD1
CASSRISQGAGEQYF
TGTGCCAGCAGCCGTATTTCACAGGGGGCGGGGGAGCAGTACTTC
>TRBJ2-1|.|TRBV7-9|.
CASSPRAGQYEQFF
TGTGCCAGCAGCCCTCGGGCCGGGCAGTATGAGCAGTTCTTC
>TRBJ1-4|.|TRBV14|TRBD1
CASSQDPGQGSPNEKLFF
TGTGCCAGCAGCCAAGATCCGGGACAGGGATCACCTAATGAAAAACTGTTTTTT
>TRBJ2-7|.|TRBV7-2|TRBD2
CASSLELAGSYEQYF
TGTGCCAGCAGCTTAGAGCTAGCGGGTTCCTACGAGCAGTACTTC
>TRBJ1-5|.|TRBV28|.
CASSWGLSNQPQHF
TGTGCCAGCAGTTGGGGCCTTAGCAATCAGCCCCAGCATTTT
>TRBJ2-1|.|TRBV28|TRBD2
CASSPPPSGRGNEQFF
TGTGCCAGCAGTCCCCCCCCGAGCGGGAGAGGGAATGAGCAGTTCTTC
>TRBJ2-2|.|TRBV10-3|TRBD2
CAISEPGLAGRAPNTGELFF
TGTGCCATCAGTGAGCCGGGACTAGCGGGACGTGCCCCGAACACCGGGGAGCTGTTTTTT
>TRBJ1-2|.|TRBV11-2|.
CASSDRRRGYTF
TGTGCCAGCAGCGACAGGCGCCGGGGCTACACCTTC
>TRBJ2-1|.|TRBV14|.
CASSQSPFPALGNNEQFF
TGTGCCAGCAGCCAATCTCCGTTCCCGGCTTTAGGCAACAATGAGCAGTTCTTC
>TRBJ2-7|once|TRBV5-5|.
CASSLGNEQYF
TGTGCCAGCAGCTTAGGAAACGAGCAGTACTTC
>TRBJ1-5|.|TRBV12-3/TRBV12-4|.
CASSLETHQPQHF
TGTGCCAGCAGTTTAGAGACCCATCAGCCCCAGCATTTT
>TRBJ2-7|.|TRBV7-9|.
CASSPEGGFYEQYF
TGTGCCAGCAGCCCAGAGGGGGGATTCTACGAGCAGTACTTC
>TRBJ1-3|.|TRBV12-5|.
CASGLGTTSGNTIYF
TGTGCTAGTGGTTTGGGGACAACCTCTGGAAACACCATATATTTT
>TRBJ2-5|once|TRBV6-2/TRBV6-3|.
CASSYRAGLETQYF
TGTGCCAGCAGTTACAGGGCGGGCTTAGAGACCCAGTACTTC
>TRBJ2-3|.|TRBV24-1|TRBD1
CATRSSGGEVQDTQYF
TGTGCCACCAGGTCATCAGGGGGCGAGGTACAAGATACGCAGTATTTT
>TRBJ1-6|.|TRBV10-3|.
CAISDQGHGGSPLHF
TGTGCCATCAGTGACCAGGGACACGGGGGCTCACCCCTCCACTTT
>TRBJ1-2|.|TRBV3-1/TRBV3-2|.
CASSQGQSYGYTF
TGTGCCAGCAGCCAAGGACAGAGCTATGGCTACACCTTC
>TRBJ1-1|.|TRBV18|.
CASSPGKTVNTEAFF
TGTGCCAGCTCACCAGGGAAGACGGTGAACACTGAAGCTTTCTTT
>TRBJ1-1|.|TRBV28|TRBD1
CASSEYRGDTEAFF
TGTGCCAGCAGCGAATACAGGGGCGACACTGAAGCTTTCTTT
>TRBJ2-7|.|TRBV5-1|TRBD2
CASKSGASSYEQYF
TGCGCCAGCAAGAGCGGGGCGAGCTCCTACGAGCAGTACTTC
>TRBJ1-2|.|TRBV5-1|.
CASSLAGQAKHGYTF
TGCGCCAGCAGCTTGGCTGGTCAAGCGAAGCATGGCTACACCTTC
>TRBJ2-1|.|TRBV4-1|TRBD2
CASSQGGRMGEQFF
TGCGCCAGCAGCCAAGGCGGGAGAATGGGCGAGCAGTTCTTC
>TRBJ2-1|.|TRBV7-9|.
CASSPERVYNEQFF
TGTGCCAGCAGCCCCGAGCGGGTGTACAATGAGCAGTTCTTC
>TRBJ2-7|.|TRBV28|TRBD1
CASSAAGTGAYEQYF
TGTGCCAGCAGCGCTGCCGGGACAGGGGCCTACGAGCAGTACTTC
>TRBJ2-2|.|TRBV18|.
CASSPRDTITGELFF
TGTGCCAGCTCACCACGGGACACAATCACCGGGGAGCTGTTTTTT
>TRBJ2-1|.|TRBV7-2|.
CASSLVALYNEQFF
TGTGCCAGCAGCTTAGTGGCCCTTTACAATGAGCAGTTCTTC
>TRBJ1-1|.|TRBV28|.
CASSLSTYKNTEAFF
TGTGCCAGCAGTTTATCGACATATAAGAACACTGAAGCTTTCTTT
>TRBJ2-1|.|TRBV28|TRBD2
CASSRTSGRSREQFF
TGTGCCAGCAGTAGGACTAGCGGGCGCTCTCGGGAGCAGTTCTTC
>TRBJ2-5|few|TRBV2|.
CASNSRGGQETQYF
TGTGCCAGCAATTCCAGGGGGGGCCAAGAGACCCAGTACTTC
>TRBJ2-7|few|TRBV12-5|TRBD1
CASGLTAGTVEPYEQYF
TGTGCTAGTGGTTTAACAGCCGGGACAGTCGAACCTTACGAGCAGTACTTC